This T cell receptor beta chain was identified in a study of T-cell memory formation after mild COVID-19. This clonotype was counted a few times. Antigen: not known. Constant-segment primers were used for 5'RACE, and the resulting TCR alpha and TCR beta cDNA libraries carried sample barcodes and UMIs. TCRdb recomputed calls from the 5' RACE reads with MiXCR, one row per CDR3 protein. The sample records a few hundred thousand distinct CDR3 sequences, just under 20% being singletons. Findings and caveats of the study: The study found contracting CD4+ clones mainly in CM and EM and contracting CD8+ clones in EMRA.

Trimming took 0 bases from V and 5 from J; bases not matched to a gene: 8. CDR1 is SGHRS and CDR2 is YFSETQ in the germline V gene. CDR3 length: 18 residues. This sequence joins TRBV5-1 and TRBJ1-4; 12 bases map to TRBD1. The source of this sequence is a young man who had mild COVID-19 (a few samples of this study predate the infection). Cell type and time point are not known. The sample comprised PBMCs or a T cell subset sorted from them (not recorded which). The CDR3 DNA reads as TGCGCCAGCAGCTTGGCGCCGGGACAGGGGGCGAAGAATGAAAAACTGTTTTTT. Its protein product is CASSLAPGQGAKNEKLFF.